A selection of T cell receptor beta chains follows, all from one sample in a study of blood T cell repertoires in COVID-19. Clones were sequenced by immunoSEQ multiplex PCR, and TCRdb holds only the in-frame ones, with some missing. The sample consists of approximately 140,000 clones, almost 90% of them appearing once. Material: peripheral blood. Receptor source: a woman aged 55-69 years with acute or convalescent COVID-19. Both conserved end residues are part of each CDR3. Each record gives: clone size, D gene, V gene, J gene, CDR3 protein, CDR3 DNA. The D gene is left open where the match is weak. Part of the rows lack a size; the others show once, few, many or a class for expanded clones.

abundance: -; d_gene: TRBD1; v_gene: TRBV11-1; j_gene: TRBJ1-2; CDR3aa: CASSSPARGPYGYTF; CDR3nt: TGTGCCAGCAGCTCCCCTGCCAGGGGGCCCTATGGCTACACCTTC
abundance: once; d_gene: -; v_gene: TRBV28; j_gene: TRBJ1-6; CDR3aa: CASSPHYNSPLHF; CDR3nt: TGTGCCAGCAGTCCCCACTATAATTCACCCCTCCACTTT
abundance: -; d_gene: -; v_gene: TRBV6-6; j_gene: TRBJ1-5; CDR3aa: CASCWGLNQPQHF; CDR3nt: TGTGCCAGCTGCTGGGGGCTAAATCAGCCCCAGCATTTT
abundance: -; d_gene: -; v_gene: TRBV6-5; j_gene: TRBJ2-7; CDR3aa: CASSYHLGVQGGEQYF; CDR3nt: TGTGCCAGCAGTTACCACTTAGGGGTACAGGGTGGGGAGCAGTACTTC
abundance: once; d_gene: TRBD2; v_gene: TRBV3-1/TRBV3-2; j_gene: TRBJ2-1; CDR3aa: CASSLWGGDTYNEQFF; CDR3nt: TGTGCCAGCAGCCTCTGGGGGGGGGATACCTACAATGAGCAGTTCTTC
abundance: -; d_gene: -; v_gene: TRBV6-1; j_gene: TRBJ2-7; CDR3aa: CASSEAHRSYEQYF; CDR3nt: TGTGCCAGCAGTGAAGCACACAGGTCCTACGAGCAGTACTTC
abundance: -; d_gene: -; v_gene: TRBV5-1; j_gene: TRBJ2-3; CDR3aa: CASSLGAGNTQYF; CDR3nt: TGCGCCAGCAGCTTGGGGGCGGGAAATACGCAGTATTTT
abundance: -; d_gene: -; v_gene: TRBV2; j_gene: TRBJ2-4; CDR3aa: CATGGSILAKNIQYF; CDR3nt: TGTGCCACAGGTGGCAGCATATTAGCCAAAAACATTCAGTACTTC
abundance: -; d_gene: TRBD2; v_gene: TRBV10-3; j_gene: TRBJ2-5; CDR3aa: CAISPTSGAGRETQYF; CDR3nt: TGTGCCATCAGCCCGACTAGCGGGGCAGGGCGTGAGACCCAGTACTTC
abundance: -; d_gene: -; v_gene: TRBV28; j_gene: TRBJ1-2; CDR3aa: CASSIPGQSANYGYTF; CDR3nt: TGTGCCAGCAGTATTCCGGGACAATCCGCTAACTATGGCTACACCTTC
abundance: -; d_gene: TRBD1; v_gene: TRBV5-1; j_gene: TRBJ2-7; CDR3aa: CASSRRTGMGEQYF; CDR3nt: TGCGCCAGCAGCAGGAGGACAGGGATGGGGGAGCAGTACTTC
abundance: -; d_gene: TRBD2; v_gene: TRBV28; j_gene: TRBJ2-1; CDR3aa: CASSLPERGEQFF; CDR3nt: TGTGCCAGCAGCCTCCCTGAGCGGGGGGAGCAGTTCTTC
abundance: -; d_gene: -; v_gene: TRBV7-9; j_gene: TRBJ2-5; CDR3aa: CASSLGASGARRGETQYF; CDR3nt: TGTGCCAGCAGCTTAGGGGCCAGCGGGGCCCGAAGGGGGGAGACCCAGTACTTC
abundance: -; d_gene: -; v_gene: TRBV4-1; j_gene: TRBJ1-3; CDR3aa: CASSLQVSSGNTIYF; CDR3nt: TGCGCCAGCAGCCTACAGGTTTCTTCTGGAAACACCATATATTTT
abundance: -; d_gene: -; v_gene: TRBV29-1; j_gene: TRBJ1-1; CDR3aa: CSVGDTEAFF; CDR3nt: TGCAGCGTTGGCGACACTGAAGCTTTCTTT
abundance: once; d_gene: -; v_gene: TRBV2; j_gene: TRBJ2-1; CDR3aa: CASRGAWRSYNEQFF; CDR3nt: TGTGCCAGCAGGGGCGCCTGGCGCTCCTACAATGAGCAGTTCTTC
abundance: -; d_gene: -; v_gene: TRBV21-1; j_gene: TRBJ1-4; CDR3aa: CASSKVGTRFF; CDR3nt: TGTGCCAGCAGCAAAGTGGGGACTAGGTTTTTT
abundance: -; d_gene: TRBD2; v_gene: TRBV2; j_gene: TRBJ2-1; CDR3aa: CASSGTSGSYEQFF; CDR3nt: TGTGCCAGCAGTGGGACTAGCGGCAGCTATGAGCAGTTCTTC
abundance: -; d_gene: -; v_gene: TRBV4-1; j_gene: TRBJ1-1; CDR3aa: CASSQGTVNTEAFF; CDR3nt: TGCGCCAGCAGCCAAGGGACAGTGAACACTGAAGCTTTCTTT
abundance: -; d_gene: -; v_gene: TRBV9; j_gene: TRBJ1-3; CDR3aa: CASSLTGFSGNTIYF; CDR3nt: TGTGCCAGCAGCCTTACAGGGTTCTCTGGAAACACCATATATTTT
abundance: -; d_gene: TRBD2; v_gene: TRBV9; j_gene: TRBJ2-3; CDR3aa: CASSVGALAGATDTQYF; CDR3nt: TGTGCCAGCAGCGTAGGGGCACTAGCGGGGGCGACAGATACGCAGTATTTT
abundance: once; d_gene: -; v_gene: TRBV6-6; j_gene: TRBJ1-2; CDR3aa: CASSYGRANYGYTF; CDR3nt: TGTGCCAGCAGTTACGGCAGGGCAAATTATGGCTACACCTTC
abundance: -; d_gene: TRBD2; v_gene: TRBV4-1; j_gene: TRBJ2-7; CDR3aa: CASSQENSGGYEVYEQYF; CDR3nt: TGCGCCAGCAGCCAAGAAAATAGCGGGGGCTACGAAGTCTACGAGCAGTACTTC
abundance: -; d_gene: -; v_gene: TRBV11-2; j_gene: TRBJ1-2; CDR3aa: CASSFFGNGYGYTF; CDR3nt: TGTGCCAGCAGCTTTTTCGGTAATGGCTATGGCTACACCTTC
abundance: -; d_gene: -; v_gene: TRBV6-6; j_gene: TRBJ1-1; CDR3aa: CASSYAGGHTEAFF; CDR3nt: TGTGCCAGCAGTTACGCGGGGGGGCACACTGAAGCTTTCTTT
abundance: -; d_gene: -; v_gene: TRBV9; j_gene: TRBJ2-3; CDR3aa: CASSPNEGGPTDTQYF; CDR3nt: TGTGCCAGCAGTCCCAACGAGGGGGGGCCAACAGATACGCAGTATTTT
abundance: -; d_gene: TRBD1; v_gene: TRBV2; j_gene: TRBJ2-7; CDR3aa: CASSDRGIYEQYF; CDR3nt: TGTGCCAGCAGCGACAGGGGCATCTACGAGCAGTACTTC
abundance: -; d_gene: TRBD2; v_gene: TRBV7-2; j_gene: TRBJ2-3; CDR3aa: CASSLDSGGAVDTQYF; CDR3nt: TGTGCCAGCAGCTTAGATAGCGGGGGGGCGGTCGATACGCAGTATTTT
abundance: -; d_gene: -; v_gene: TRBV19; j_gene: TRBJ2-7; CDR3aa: CASSPAGIYEQYF; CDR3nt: TGTGCCAGTAGCCCCGCAGGGATTTACGAGCAGTACTTC
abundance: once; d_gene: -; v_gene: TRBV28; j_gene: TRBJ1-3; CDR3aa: CASSLQGGNTIYF; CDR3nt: TGTGCCAGCAGTCTTCAGGGAGGAAACACCATATATTTT
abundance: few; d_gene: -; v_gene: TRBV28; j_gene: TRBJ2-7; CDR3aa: CASSFYRNSYEQYF; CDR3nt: TGTGCCAGCAGTTTCTACAGAAACTCCTACGAGCAGTACTTC
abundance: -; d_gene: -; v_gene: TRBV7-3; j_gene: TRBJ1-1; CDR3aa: CASSLYAGNTEAFF; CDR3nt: TGTGCCAGCAGCTTATACGCGGGGAACACTGAAGCTTTCTTT
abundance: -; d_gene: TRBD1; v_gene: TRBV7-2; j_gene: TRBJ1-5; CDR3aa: CASSLAGQGNQPQHF; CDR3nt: TGTGCCAGCAGCTTAGCTGGACAGGGCAATCAGCCCCAGCATTTT
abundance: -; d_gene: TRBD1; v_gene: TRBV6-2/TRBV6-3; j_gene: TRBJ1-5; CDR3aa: CASSYRKGTGNQPQHF; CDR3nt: TGTGCCAGCAGTTACCGAAAAGGGACAGGGAATCAGCCCCAGCATTTT
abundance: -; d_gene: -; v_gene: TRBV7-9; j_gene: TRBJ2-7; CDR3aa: CASSLNQMVYEQYF; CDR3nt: TGTGCCAGCAGCTTAAACCAGATGGTCTACGAGCAGTACTTC
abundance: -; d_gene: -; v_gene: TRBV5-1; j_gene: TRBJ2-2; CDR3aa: CASSLKKNTGELFF; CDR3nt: TGCGCCAGCAGCCTAAAAAAGAACACCGGGGAGCTGTTTTTT
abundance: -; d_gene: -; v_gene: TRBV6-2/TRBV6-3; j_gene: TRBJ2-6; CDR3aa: CASSYFGQTGANVLTF; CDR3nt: TGTGCCAGCAGTTACTTTGGCCAGACTGGGGCCAACGTCCTGACTTTC
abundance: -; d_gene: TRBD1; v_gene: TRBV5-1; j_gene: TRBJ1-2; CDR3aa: CASSPLPGTGGGYTF; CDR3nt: TGCGCCAGCAGCCCCCTTCCCGGGACAGGGGGCGGCTACACCTTC
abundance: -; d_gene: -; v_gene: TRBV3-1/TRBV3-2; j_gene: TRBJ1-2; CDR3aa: CASSQDRGLNGYTF; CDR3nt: TGTGCCAGCAGCCAAGATCGCGGCCTAAATGGCTACACCTTC
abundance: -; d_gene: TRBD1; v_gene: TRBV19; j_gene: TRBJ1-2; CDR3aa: CASILQGSYYGYTF; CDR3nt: TGTGCCAGTATTCTACAGGGGTCCTACTATGGCTACACCTTC
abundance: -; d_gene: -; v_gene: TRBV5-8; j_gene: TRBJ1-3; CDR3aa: CASSHREILNTIYF; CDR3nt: TGTGCCAGCAGCCACCGGGAAATCCTAAACACCATATATTTT
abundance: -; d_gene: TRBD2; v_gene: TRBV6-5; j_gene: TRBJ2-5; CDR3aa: CASREPSGAQETQYF; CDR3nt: TGTGCCAGCAGGGAGCCTAGCGGGGCCCAAGAGACCCAGTACTTC
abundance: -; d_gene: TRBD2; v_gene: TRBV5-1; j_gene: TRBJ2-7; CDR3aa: CASSPPGGGRYEQYF; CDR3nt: TGCGCCAGCAGCCCTCCGGGGGGGGGTCGGTACGAGCAGTACTTC
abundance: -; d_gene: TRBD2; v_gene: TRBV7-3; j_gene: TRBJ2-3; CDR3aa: CASSQAGGLIRTDTQYF; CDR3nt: TGTGCCAGCAGCCAAGCGGGGGGCCTCATCCGCACAGATACGCAGTATTTT
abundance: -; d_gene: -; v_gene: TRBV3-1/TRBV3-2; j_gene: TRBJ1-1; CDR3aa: CATIGVGTEAFF; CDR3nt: TGTGCCACTATAGGGGTGGGGACTGAAGCTTTCTTT